This T cell receptor beta chain was sequenced for a study of blood T cell repertoires in COVID-19 (dated by TCRdb to 2018 to 2021). Context from the whole study: The collaborator samples originated in the United States, Italy and Spain and spanned the acute and convalescent phases of COVID-19. The material from the prospective study consisted of cDNA or gDNA derived from T cells, B-cell-depleted T cells, or PBMCs. Deeply sampled blood TCRbeta repertoires from subjects exposed to, actively infected with, or recovered from COVID-19 were included in the dataset. A freely available public database, intended as a resource for researchers studying the immune response to SARS-CoV-2, is where the repertoires were released. Samples came from the ongoing ImmuneRACE study (first 160 participants) plus 1,254 subjects from 6 global collaborators. A de-identified subject ID, COVID-19 status, age in years and sex were almost always included in the sample metadata. Where available, HLA class I and class II types were obtained from metadata supplied by the sample provider rather than from assay-based typing. Study-wide findings and limitations: The quantity of clinical and demographic metadata differed by source and by participant and was supplied without curation.

Of note for this clone: It lacks a known antigen. No quality values exist for individual bases; no much larger clone is one base distant.

Participants in the prospective study were aged about 18 to 95 years, lived in 20 to 30 United States geographic areas, and enrolled through a virtual design. Cohort assignment in the prospective study relied on participant-reported clinical history from a screening survey and a study questionnaire. For ImmuneRACE Cohort 3, a participant was defined as recovered based on two consecutive negative NP/OP PCR tests, clearance by a healthcare professional, or resolution of symptoms. In the prospective study, mobile phlebotomists collected whole blood, serum and a nasopharyngeal or oropharyngeal swab from each participant. Additional blood draws and questionnaires over an approximately 2-month period could optionally be provided by prospective study participants. Before DNA extraction, blood samples from the prospective study were shipped at room temperature or frozen. The immunoSEQ Assay, a bias-controlled multiplex PCR, was used to amplify TCRbeta CDR3 regions from genomic DNA. In the authors' own workflow: Nucleated cell counts per sample were estimated from amplification of reference gene primers within the assay. To quantify the absolute abundance of each unique TCRbeta CDR3 rearrangement, sequence reads were collapsed and filtered. For each sample, productive Simpson clonality was calculated as the square root of Simpson's diversity index over productive rearrangements. TCRdb retrieved this table from immuneACCESS and kept in-frame rearrangements only. Not all clones are present; in checked studies, unresolved V genes account for under half, and no reason is known for the remainder. The DNA gave D and trimming, while V, J and clone size come from that table. The sample table holds around 380,000 clones, of which 70% to 90% were seen once. Clones ranked in the top ten supply roughly 1.4% of the sample.

Reading from cysteine to phenylalanine, the CDR3 counts 15 amino acids. The DNA shown is the 45-base CDR3, in frame from base 1. Between the V and J ends, shortened by 0 bases and 5 bases respectively, the junction contains 14 bases. Sequences SGHTS (CDR1) and YDEGEE (CDR2) are obtained from the germline V gene. The specimen was PBMCs or T cells enriched from blood (not recorded which). The sequence was obtained from a young man who had recovered from COVID-19. The sequence is built from TRBV5-8 and TRBJ2-5; the D segment could be TRBD1, given 6 matching bases. The nucleotides read TGTGCCAGCAGCTTGGCGGCAGGGGTGGGCGAGACCCAGTACTTC. This gives the protein CASSLAAGVGETQYF. The CDR3 plus the reference TRBV5-8 and TRBJ2-5 genes for the other parts give the full variable domain: EAGVTQSPTHLIKTRGQQATLRCSPISGHTSVYWYQQALGLGLQFLLWYDEGEERNRGNFPPRFSGRQFPNYSSELNVNALELEDSALYLCASSLAAGVGETQYFGPGTRLLVL.